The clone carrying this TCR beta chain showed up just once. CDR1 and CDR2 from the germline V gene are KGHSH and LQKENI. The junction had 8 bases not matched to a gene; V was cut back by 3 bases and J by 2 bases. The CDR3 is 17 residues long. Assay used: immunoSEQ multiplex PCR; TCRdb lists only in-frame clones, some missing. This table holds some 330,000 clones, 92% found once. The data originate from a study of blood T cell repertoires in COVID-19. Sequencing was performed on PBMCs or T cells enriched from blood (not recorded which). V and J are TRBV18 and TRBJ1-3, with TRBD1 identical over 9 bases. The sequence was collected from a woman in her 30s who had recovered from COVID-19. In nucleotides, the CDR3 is TGTGCCAGCTCACCTCGAGGACAGGGGACACCTGGAAACACCATATATTTT. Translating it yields CASSPRGQGTPGNTIYF.